The text below deals with one T cell receptor (beta chain). Its specificity is unknown. Any gene name here is a mouse gene name. These data originate in a study of CD8+ T cells in alopecia areata. Overall study context: Female approximately 6-11-week-old C3H/HeJ recipients received skin from approximately 6-12-month-old C3H/HeJ graft donors with spontaneous alopecia. Whole-study results and caveats: Clonality was higher in lesional than normal scalp, especially in alopecia totalis/universalis. The study found TCR sharing across patients less clear than in mice, possibly for HLA reasons.

The authors extracted RNA and reverse transcribed it into cDNA as the sequencing template. Sequencing used immunoSEQ multiplex PCR; TCRdb keeps in-frame clones, though not all of them. The repertoire has about 120,000 clones, none seen only once; the ten largest take roughly 21%. The material sequenced was lesional skin. The receptor comes from a C3H/HeJ mouse with alopecia areata. MHC haplotype: H2-k.

The CDR3 is CTCSAGTGALAEQFF. The covered CDR3 bases are TGCACCTGCAGTGCCGGGACAGGGGCCCTTGCT. The chain couples TRBV1 to TRBJ2-1; TRBD1 matches 10 bases. The read halts 4 residues ahead of the CDR3 end, with the missing end drawn from the germline J gene. Germline V lookup: CDR1 NSQYPW, CDR2 LRSPGD (reference sequence). The CDR3 totals 15 residues. The V gene end was trimmed by 3 bases and the J gene end by 6 bases; junction bases not matched to a gene: 5.